A selection of T cell receptor beta chains follows, all from one sample in a study of blood T cells in healthy people across ages. TCRdb used MiXCR to reprocess the 5' RACE reads, holding one entry per CDR3 protein. Of hundreds of thousands of distinct CDR3 sequences listed, 25% to 30% are singletons. Sequencing input: blood. The receptors derive from a woman aged 80 or over in good health. Both conserved end residues are part of each CDR3. D genes are given only for firm matches. Only part of the rows carry a size: once, few, many, or a class if the clone is expanded.

>TRBJ2-3|few|TRBV29-1|.
TGCAGCGTTTCAGGGACCTACACAGATACGCAGTATTTT
CSVSGTYTDTQYF
>TRBJ1-2|.|TRBV24-1|TRBD1
TGTGCCACCAGTGACTCCGCGACGACAGGGATGGATGGCTACACCTTC
CATSDSATTGMDGYTF
>TRBJ2-7|.|TRBV7-2|.
TGTGCCAGCAGCTCGGGCTGGATATACGAGCAGTACTTC
CASSSGWIYEQYF
>TRBJ2-3|once|TRBV7-2|.
TGTGCCAGCGGAAACCGGGGGCTCACAGATACGCAGTATTTT
CASGNRGLTDTQYF
>TRBJ2-5|.|TRBV7-2|.
TGTGCCAGCAGCCGGGGAGTGAGGGCTGGTCGAGGGACCCAGTACTTC
CASSRGVRAGRGTQYF
>TRBJ2-3|.|TRBV12-3/TRBV12-4|TRBD1
TGTGCCAGCAGCCCACAGGGGGTCATCACAGATACGCAGTATTTT
CASSPQGVITDTQYF
>TRBJ2-3|many|TRBV20-1|TRBD2
TGCAGTGCTAGAGATCCCCTAGCGGGTGGAGATACGCAGTATTTT
CSARDPLAGGDTQYF
>TRBJ2-2|once|TRBV12-3/TRBV12-4|.
TGTGCCAGCAGTTTACAGGGACCGAACACCGGGGAGCGGTTTTTT
CASSLQGPNTGERFF
>TRBJ1-5|many|TRBV12-3/TRBV12-4|.
TGTGCCAGCAGTTTAGCCGTTAGCAATCAGCCCCAGCATTTT
CASSLAVSNQPQHF
>TRBJ2-4|once|TRBV5-6|.
TGTGCCAGCAGCACCATCGGTAGTGGGGGGCACATTCAGTACTTC
CASSTIGSGGHIQYF
>TRBJ2-1|many|TRBV3-1|.
TGTGCCAGCAGCCAAGCCCCCGTTAACAATGAGCAGTTCTTC
CASSQAPVNNEQFF
>TRBJ2-3|many|TRBV7-2|TRBD2
TGTGCCAGCAGGTCTAGCGGGGGGGCCATAGATACGCAGTATTTT
CASRSSGGAIDTQYF
>TRBJ2-4|many|TRBV5-6|TRBD2
TGTGCCAGCAGCCGTAGACTAGCGGGGGTGATAAACATTCAGTACTTC
CASSRRLAGVINIQYF
>TRBJ1-1|.|TRBV28|.
TGTGCCAGCAGCCCGTACGAGGCGGACACTGAAGCTTTCTTT
CASSPYEADTEAFF
>TRBJ2-5|.|TRBV19|.
TGTGCCAGTAGTACCGTCAGGGGAGAGACCCAGTACTTC
CASSTVRGETQYF
>TRBJ2-1|many|TRBV18|TRBD1
TGTGCCAGCTCACCCCCGGGACAGGGGATGGCGAATGAGCAGTTCTTC
CASSPPGQGMANEQFF
>TRBJ1-1|.|TRBV20-1|TRBD1
TGCAGTGCTAGGGACAGGGACAGGGTAGAAGTCAAGCTGAACACTGAAGCTTTCTTT
CSARDRDRVEVKLNTEAFF
>TRBJ2-7|.|TRBV6-6|.
TGTGCCAGCAGTTACGAGGAACGCTACGAGCAGTACTTC
CASSYEERYEQYF
>TRBJ2-7|many|TRBV6-5|TRBD1
TGTGCCAGCAGTCAGCCTGGACAGGGGGCCAACGAGCAGTACTTC
CASSQPGQGANEQYF
>TRBJ2-7|many|TRBV7-9|TRBD1
TGTGCCAGCAGCTTAGATCCGGGACAGGGGGCCTACGAGCAGTACTTC
CASSLDPGQGAYEQYF
>TRBJ1-2|many|TRBV9|TRBD1
TGTGCCAGCAGCGTAGCAGGGGGACGCTTGGGCTACACCTTC
CASSVAGGRLGYTF
>TRBJ2-6|.|TRBV18|TRBD1
TGTGCCAGCTCAGCCGGGACAGGGACGGCTGGGGCCAACGTCCTGACTTTC
CASSAGTGTAGANVLTF
>TRBJ2-7|many|TRBV27|TRBD1
TGTGCCAGCAGTCCGGGGGAAGGTCGGGACAGGGCTTCCGAGCAGTACTTC
CASSPGEGRDRASEQYF
>TRBJ2-7|many|TRBV2|.
TGTGCCAGCAGTGAGGGGACAACCAGCTACGAGCAGTACTTC
CASSEGTTSYEQYF
>TRBJ2-7|many|TRBV12-3/TRBV12-4|TRBD2
TGTGCCAGCAGTTCCAGGTTAGCGGGGGGGGAGGAGCAGTACTTC
CASSSRLAGGEEQYF
>TRBJ1-5|.|TRBV4-3|TRBD1
TGCGCCAGCAGCCAAGATTATTTCAGGGGGTCATCAGGGCAGCCCCAGCATTTT
CASSQDYFRGSSGQPQHF
>TRBJ2-3|.|TRBV18|TRBD2
TGTGCCAGCTCACCTATAGCGGGGGGCACAACAGATACGCAGTATTTT
CASSPIAGGTTDTQYF
>TRBJ2-3|few|TRBV7-2|.
TGTGCCAGCAGCTCCGGGAGTCGGGGATCAAGCACAGATACGCAGTATTTT
CASSSGSRGSSTDTQYF
>TRBJ1-2|many|TRBV7-2|TRBD1
TGTGCCAGCAGCCCCGAGGGGACAGGGATTAACTATGGCTACACCTTC
CASSPEGTGINYGYTF
>TRBJ2-3|.|TRBV3-1|.
TGTGCCAGCAGCCAAGATCCCCTCCGGAATACGCAGTATTTT
CASSQDPLRNTQYF
>TRBJ2-5|many|TRBV7-8|TRBD2
TGTGCCAGCAGCTTAGGACTAGCGGGGGAACAAGAGACCCAGTACTTC
CASSLGLAGEQETQYF
>TRBJ2-3|many|TRBV9|.
TGTGCCAGCAGCGAGGTTGGACAGATCACAGATACGCAGTATTTT
CASSEVGQITDTQYF
>TRBJ2-1|.|TRBV11-2|TRBD1
TGTGCCAGCAGCTTCACCGGGACAGGGAAGGATGAGCAGTTCTTC
CASSFTGTGKDEQFF
>TRBJ1-2|many|TRBV6-5|.
TGTGCCAGCAAACTAGCACACCAGGGAGTCTATGGCTACACCTTC
CASKLAHQGVYGYTF
>TRBJ2-7|.|TRBV6-5|.
TGTGCCAGCAGTTACTCGATAGGCAGCGCCTACGAGCAGTACTTC
CASSYSIGSAYEQYF
>TRBJ2-7|many|TRBV27|.
TGTGCCAGCAGTGGATTTGGGGGGAGCTGCGAGCAGTACTTC
CASSGFGGSCEQYF
>TRBJ2-1|many|TRBV28|TRBD1
TGTGCCAGCAGTCCCGACAGGGGCGCGGTATTTTATGAGCAGTTCTTC
CASSPDRGAVFYEQFF
>TRBJ2-1|few|TRBV29-1|.
TGCAGCGTTGAGTTGGGTCAGGGGCTGGTTGAGCAGTTCTTC
CSVELGQGLVEQFF
>TRBJ2-4|.|TRBV30|.
TGTGCCTGGAGTAACAGGGCGGCCAAAAACATTCAGTACTTC
CAWSNRAAKNIQYF
>TRBJ2-5|many|TRBV5-1|.
TGCGCCAGCAGCCGGCAGGCTTCCCAAGAGACCCAGTACTTC
CASSRQASQETQYF
>TRBJ2-1|few|TRBV7-2|.
TGTGCCAGCAGCTTCACACCAGACAATGAGCAGTTCTTC
CASSFTPDNEQFF
>TRBJ2-5|many|TRBV7-2|.
TGTGCCAGCAGCTCCAACCCGACGACCCAGTACTTC
CASSSNPTTQYF
>TRBJ1-6|many|TRBV5-5|.
TGTGCCAGCAGCTTAATTAAATCCGATTCACCCCTCCACTTT
CASSLIKSDSPLHF
>TRBJ2-2|once|TRBV20-1|.
TGCAGTGCGCTAAGGCCCACGAACACCGGGGAGCTGTTTTTT
CSALRPTNTGELFF
>TRBJ1-1|few|TRBV5-1|.
TGCGCCAGCAGCTCGGGCCCGGACAGTAGGACTGAAGCTTTCTTT
CASSSGPDSRTEAFF
>TRBJ1-1|few|TRBV2|.
TGTGCCAGCAGTGAAGTGACGGGAGTTGAAGCTGAAGCTTTCTTT
CASSEVTGVEAEAFF
>TRBJ1-2|.|TRBV20-1|TRBD1
TGCAGTGCTAGAGATGAGACAGGGTTTGGCTACACCTTC
CSARDETGFGYTF
>TRBJ2-5|.|TRBV10-1|TRBD2
TGCGCCAGCAGTGAATTGTCTAGCGGAACAAAAGAGACCCAGTACTTC
CASSELSSGTKETQYF
>TRBJ1-1|few|TRBV7-2|.
TGTGCCAGCAGCTTATCGGCCCAGAACACTGAAGCTTTCTTT
CASSLSAQNTEAFF
>TRBJ2-5|many|TRBV7-9|.
TGTGCCAGCAGCTTCGGGCGGTTCGAGACCCAGTACTTC
CASSFGRFETQYF
>TRBJ2-1|many|TRBV7-2|TRBD1
TGTGCCAGCAGCCCCCAGGGACAGTCCTACAATGAGCAGTTCTTC
CASSPQGQSYNEQFF
>TRBJ2-1|many|TRBV29-1|.
TGCAGCGTTGTTGGGGGTAATGAGCAGTTCTTC
CSVVGGNEQFF